Below, 20 T cell receptor beta chains from the same sample are listed, as sequenced in a study of cytomegalovirus exposure and HLA in healthy donors. Using immunoSEQ multiplex PCR, the repertoire was profiled, and TCRdb retains in-frame clones only, with some absent. Of about 160,000 clones listed, about nine tenths are singletons. Sequencing was performed on PBMCs. The receptor set was obtained from a woman aged 25-40 years in good health and CMV-seronegative.

This chain links TRBV2 with TRBJ2-3, with D tentatively TRBD2 (6 bases). CDR3 length: 14 amino acids. Per the germline V gene, CDR1 is SNHLY and CDR2 is FYNNEI. The V and J ends lost 3 bases and 1 base respectively, with 8 bases between them. CDR3 sequence reads: CASSDSGGTDTQYF. The CDR3 region has the DNA TGTGCCAGCAGTGACTCGGGAGGCACAGATACGCAGTATTTT.

This chain connects TRBV30 to TRBJ1-2, with a weak D call TRBD1 (6 bases). The germline V gene has CDR1 GTSNPN and CDR2 SVGIG (reference sequence). V was trimmed by 4 bases and J by 2 bases, leaving 11 bases between them. The length of the CDR3 is 13 residues. The CDR3 region has the DNA TGTGCCTGGACCGTCGGGGGCAACTATGGCTACACCTTC. This sequence encodes CAWTVGGNYGYTF.

V gene TRBV5-6 combines with J gene TRBJ1-2, with a tentative D call TRBD1 (5 bases). The germline V gene has CDR1 SGHDT and CDR2 YYEEEE. The CDR3 has 12 amino acids. V was trimmed by 3 bases and J by 3 bases, leaving 6 bases between them. CDR3 loop: CASSSTDYGYTF. The CDR3 region has the DNA TGTGCCAGCAGCTCGACAGACTATGGCTACACCTTC.

With respect to this clone: One junction end disagrees with the germline gene, perhaps due to a read error. The chain links TRBV28 to TRBJ2-2; D gene unclear. Germline CDR1 and CDR2: MDHEN and SYDVKM. CDR3 length equals 17 residues. In nucleotides, the CDR3 is TGTGCCAGCAGTCCCCTTAAGGGCATTTCGAACGCCGGGGAGCTGTTTTTT. It encodes CASSPLKGISNAGELFF.

The chain uses TRBV9 and TRBJ2-3; D possibly uses TRBD1 or TRBD2 (5 bases each). Germline V gene sequence: CDR1 SGDLS, CDR2 YYNGEE. There are 15 residues in the CDR3. Trimming left V 3 bases short and J 2 bases short, with 13 bases between. CDR3 in amino acids: CASSARDGVTDTQYF. In DNA form, the CDR3 reads TGTGCCAGCAGCGCACGGGACGGGGTCACAGATACGCAGTATTTT. The full variable domain, rest sourced from reference TRBV9 and TRBJ2-3, is DSGVTQTPKHLITATGQRVTLRCSPRSGDLSVYWYQQSLDQGLQFLIQYYNGEERAKGNILERFSAQQFPDLHSELNLSSLELGDSALYFCASSARDGVTDTQYFGPGTRLTVL.

The chain employs TRBV2 and TRBJ2-7, with TRBD2 matching 14 bases. Germline-derived CDR1 and CDR2 are SNHLY and FYNNEI. Trimming removed 6 bases from V and 4 bases from J; junction bases left unmatched: 5. The CDR3 loop spans 15 amino acids. The CDR3 protein is CASRRTSGGTYEQYF. DNA for the CDR3: TGTGCCAGCAGAAGGACTAGCGGGGGGACTTACGAGCAGTACTTC. The variable domain in full, completed from reference TRBV2 and TRBJ2-7, reads EPEVTQTPSHQVTQMGQEVILRCVPISNHLYFYWYRQILGQKVEFLVSFYNNEISEKSEIFDDQFSVERPDGSNFTLKIRSTKLEDSAMYFCASRRTSGGTYEQYFGPGTRLTVT.

The chain is built from TRBV7-2 and TRBJ2-3; 9 bases map to TRBD1. V was pared by 2 bases and J by 6 bases, with 6 bases of the junction left unmatched. CDR1 and CDR2 (germline): SGHTA, FQGNSA. The CDR3 consists of 15 residues. The CDR3 DNA sequence: TGTGCCAGCAGCTTATCACAGGGGGCAAGGGATACGCAGTATTTT. As protein: CASSLSQGARDTQYF.

This chain uses TRBV6-5 with TRBJ1-2, with D unclear. V lost 7 bases, J lost 4 bases, and 19 bases lay in between. The CDR3 has 15 residues. Germline V gene data show CDR1 as MNHEY and CDR2 as SVGAGI. The CDR3: CASTPVMGSPYGYTF. The CDR3 bases are TGTGCCAGCACCCCCGTGATGGGTTCTCCCTATGGCTACACCTTC.

This clone is labeled medium-sized. The chain links TRBV2 to TRBJ1-2; 11 nucleotides match TRBD1. Trimming cost V 6 bases and J 7 bases; bases outside gene matches: 4. This CDR3 is built from 13 residues. Germline assignment: CDR1 SNHLY and CDR2 FYNNEI. CDR3 amino acids: CASRDRGLSGYTF. The CDR3 nucleotides read TGTGCCAGCAGGGACAGGGGGCTATCTGGCTACACCTTC.

The chain couples TRBV5-1 to TRBJ2-1; TRBD1 matches at 9 bases. CDR3 length equals 15 residues. Germline trimming cut 3 bases from V and 9 bases from J; bases unmatched to any gene: 10. Germline-derived CDR1 and CDR2 are SGHRS and YFSETQ. The CDR3 nucleotides read TGCGCCAGCAGCTCCGGGACAGGGACACTCGGTGAGCAGTTCTTC. Translated: CASSSGTGTLGEQFF. Supplemented by reference TRBV5-1 and TRBJ2-1, the full variable domain reads KAGVTQTPRYLIKTRGQQVTLSCSPISGHRSVSWYQQTPGQGLQFLFEYFSETQRNKGNFPGRFSGRQFSNSRSEMNVSTLELGDSALYLCASSSGTGTLGEQFFGPGTRLTVL.

V gene TRBV11-2 combines with J gene TRBJ2-1; D uncertain. Trimming took 1 base from V and 0 from J, leaving 7 bases between them. CDR1 and CDR2 (germline): SGHAT, FQNNGV. This CDR3 region has 15 residues. This CDR3 reads CASSLGPSSYNEQFF. The DNA for the CDR3 is TGTGCCAGCAGCTTAGGCCCCAGCTCCTACAATGAGCAGTTCTTC.

The V call is TRBV5-6, the J call TRBJ1-4, with unresolved D. V was shortened by 4 bases and J by 8 bases, with 15 bases between the two germline ends. This CDR3 is 14 amino acids long. Per germline, CDR1 SGHDT and CDR2 YYEEEE. The CDR3 protein is CASSPGGRNEKLFF. DNA of the CDR3: TGTGCCAGCAGCCCGGGAGGGAGAAACGAAAAACTGTTTTTT. Variable domain in full (rest from reference TRBV5-6 and TRBJ1-4): DAGVTQSPTHLIKTRGQQVTLRCSPKSGHDTVSWYQQALGQGPQFIFQYYEEEERQRGNFPDRFSGHQFPNYSSELNVNALLLGDSALYLCASSPGGRNEKLFFGSGTQLSVL.

The V gene is TRBV27, the J gene TRBJ1-2; D is ambiguous. Germline CDR1 is MNHEY and CDR2 is SMNVEV (reference sequence). There are 15 residues in the CDR3. The V gene lost 6 bases and the J gene lost 4 bases, with 18 bases spanning the gap. CDR3 in DNA: TGTGCCAGCAGCCCCATAAGCCCCGTTGCCTATGGCTACACCTTC. Its translation is CASSPISPVAYGYTF.

This rearrangement joins TRBV19 to TRBJ1-2; D is uncertain. The CDR3 totals 13 residues. The germline gives CDR1 LNHDA, CDR2 SQIVND (reference sequence). Trimming cost V 6 bases and J 2 bases, with 10 bases left between them. This CDR3 is CASSTTGNYGYTF. Written as DNA, the CDR3 is TGTGCCAGTAGCACGACGGGGAACTATGGCTACACCTTC.

The chain carries TRBV7-6 and TRBJ2-7, with D perhaps assigned TRBD1 or TRBD2 (6 bases each). Trimming removed 5 bases from V and 2 bases from J, with 22 bases in between. CDR3 length: 17 residues. The germline V gene has CDR1 SGHVS and CDR2 FNYEAQ. CDR3 nucleotides: TGTGCCAGCAGCGCAGGGGCGGGGCACGAATCCCCCTACGAGCAGTACTTC. This encodes CASSAGAGHESPYEQYF.

This clone came up once. The chain combines TRBV5-1 with TRBJ2-1; the D gene is possibly TRBD2 (7 bases). The CDR3 runs 13 residues. V dropped 2 bases and J dropped 10 bases, with 13 bases sitting between them. Germline V gene sequence: CDR1 SGHRS, CDR2 YFSETQ. DNA for the CDR3: TGCGCCAGCAGCTTCGCGGGGGCGGAGGAGCAGTTCTTC. This gives the protein CASSFAGAEEQFF.

The rearrangement joins TRBV29-1 to TRBJ2-3, with 7 bases aligning to TRBD2. The germline CDR1 and CDR2 sequences are SQVTM and ANQGSEA. This CDR3 region has 15 residues. The J segment lost 2 bases and the V segment lost 2 bases, leaving 7 bases of the junction unmatched. CDR3 nucleotide sequence: TGCAGCGTTGAATCAGTGAGCGGGAACACAGATACGCAGTATTTT. It yields the protein CSVESVSGNTDTQYF.

The rearrangement uses TRBV9 and TRBJ2-1; 8 bases map to TRBD1. The CDR3 loop spans 15 amino acids. In germline, CDR1 is SGDLS, CDR2 YYNGEE. With V trimmed by 1 base and J by 4 bases, 4 bases remained unmatched. CDR3 sequence: CASSVQGAGYNEQFF. CDR3 sequence (DNA): TGTGCCAGCAGCGTACAGGGGGCGGGATACAATGAGCAGTTCTTC. Combining the CDR3 with reference TRBV9 and TRBJ2-1 gives the whole variable domain DSGVTQTPKHLITATGQRVTLRCSPRSGDLSVYWYQQSLDQGLQFLIQYYNGEERAKGNILERFSAQQFPDLHSELNLSSLELGDSALYFCASSVQGAGYNEQFFGPGTRLTVL.

The rearrangement links TRBV6-1 to TRBJ2-7, with a weak D call TRBD2 (5 bases). Trimming cost V 3 bases and J 7 bases, with 7 bases left between them. Germline V CDR1 and CDR2: MNHNS, SASEGT. The CDR3 consists of 11 residues. The CDR3 DNA sequence: TGTGCCAGCAGTGACGAGGGAGAGCAGTACTTC. Its protein is CASSDEGEQYF.

This clone was observed a single time. The chain combines TRBV4-3 with TRBJ1-1; unclear D gene. In germline, CDR1 is LGHNA, CDR2 YSLEER. V was cut by 4 bases and J by 3 bases, with 12 bases left in between. This CDR3 has 14 amino acids. CDR3 loop: CASSLRAGDTEAFF. CDR3 DNA sequence: TGCGCCAGCAGCCTTCGGGCGGGAGACACTGAAGCTTTCTTT.